The next 9 T cell receptor beta chains were all read from a single sample in a study of human T cells and chemical hapten exposure. Attachment of unique molecular identifiers to individual cDNA molecules was performed in the library. MiXCR, run by TCRdb on the reads, gives a single entry per CDR3 protein. Of hundreds of distinct CDR3 sequences in the sample, around four fifths were seen once. Unfractionated whole blood served as the source for total RNA extraction. Sequenced input: whole blood. The receptors stem from a human donor with alopecia, or a healthy volunteer (not recorded which). Some clones in this sample may be carry-over from other donors' samples. This table probably holds off-target reads from a library built for another chain.

Only one count was recorded for this clonotype. The chain recombines TRBV11-2 with TRBJ2-7; 9 positions agree with TRBD1. CDR1 and CDR2 (germline): SGHAT, FQNNGV. The V and J ends lost 6 bases and 6 bases, in that order; junction bases with no gene match: 9. The CDR3 is 14 amino acids. The CDR3 region is CASRRPGQGFEQYF. The CDR3, as DNA: TGTGCCAGCAGACGCCCGGGACAGGGCTTCGAGCAGTACTTC. The whole variable domain, filled in from reference TRBV11-2 and TRBJ2-7, reads EAGVAQSPRYKIIEKRQSVAFWCNPISGHATLYWYQQILGQGPKLLIQFQNNGVVDDSQLPKDRFSAERLKGVDSTLKIQPAKLEDSAVYLCASRRPGQGFEQYFGPGTRLTVT.

The chain is built from TRBV3-1 and TRBJ1-5; D remains unclear. CDR1 LGHDT and CDR2 YNNKEL come from the germline V gene (reference sequence). This CDR3 has 13 residues. The germline V and J ends were trimmed by 1 base and 5 bases, with 6 bases remaining between them. The CDR3 reads CASSQGWDQPQHF. CDR3 DNA: TGTGCCAGCAGCCAAGGCTGGGATCAGCCCCAGCATTTT.

J is TRBJ2-4 and V is TRBV7-3; D remains ambiguous. The CDR3 contains 13 residues. Trimming removed 1 base at V and 12 bases at J, with 13 bases between. CDR1 is SGHTA and CDR2 is FQGTGA in the germline V gene. As DNA, the CDR3 is TGTGCCAGCAGCTTAAGTGAACTCACGCATCAGTACTTC. It encodes CASSLSELTHQYF.

The chain couples TRBV30 to TRBJ2-7; TRBD1 matches 8 bases. The CDR3 is 14 amino acids. Germline V lookup: CDR1 GTSNPN, CDR2 SVGIG (reference sequence). With V trimmed by 2 bases and J by 2 bases, 5 bases remained unmatched. Here the CDR3 reads CAWSRETGAYEQYF. The CDR3 nucleotides are TGTGCCTGGAGTCGAGAGACAGGGGCCTACGAGCAGTACTTC.

The chain couples TRBV4-1 to TRBJ2-7; D might be TRBD1 (6 bases). V lost 0 bases, J lost 7 bases, and 10 bases lay in between. CDR1 MGHRA and CDR2 YSYEKL come from the germline V gene. This CDR3 has 13 amino acids. Written as DNA, the CDR3 is TGCGCCAGCAGCCAAGACCGAGGACAGGAGCAGTACTTC. It is translated as CASSQDRGQEQYF.

This chain joins TRBV7-3 and TRBJ1-1; D possibly corresponds to TRBD1 (6 bases). Trimming removed 5 bases at V and 2 bases at J, with 15 bases between. CDR1 is SGHTA and CDR2 is FQGTGA in the germline V gene. The length of the CDR3 is 15 residues. The CDR3: CASSLGTPVNTEAFF. CDR3 DNA sequence: TGTGCCAGCAGCCTGGGGACACCTGTTAACACTGAAGCTTTCTTT. The full variable domain, rest sourced from reference TRBV7-3 and TRBJ1-1, is GAGVSQTPSNKVTEKGKYVELRCDPISGHTALYWYRQSLGQGPEFLIYFQGTGAADDSGLPNDRFFAVRPEGSVSTLKIQRTERGDSAVYLCASSLGTPVNTEAFFGQGTRLTVV.

The chain is built from TRBV29-1 and TRBJ1-2, with 7 bases aligning to TRBD1. CDR1 and CDR2 (germline): SQVTM, ANQGSEA. This CDR3 has 12 residues. Trimming took 5 bases from V and 5 from J; bases not matched to a gene: 5. CDR3 protein: CSVPGTAYGYTF. The CDR3 coding sequence is TGCAGCGTTCCCGGGACAGCATATGGCTACACCTTC.

The J gene is TRBJ2-7, the V gene TRBV7-2; no firm D call. The CDR3 consists of 13 residues. The germline CDR1 and CDR2 sequences are SGHTA and FQGNSA. Trimming cost V 1 base and J 3 bases, with 7 bases left between them. CDR3 nucleotides: TGTGCCAGCAGCTTAGTGGTTGACTACGAGCAGTACTTC. Translated: CASSLVVDYEQYF.

The chain carries TRBV28 and TRBJ2-5; D unclear. The ends were cut back, 5 bases at V and 5 bases at J, with 6 bases in the middle. This CDR3 has 11 residues. Germline values: CDR1 MDHEN, CDR2 SYDVKM. DNA for the CDR3: TGTGCCAGCAGTCCGTCCGAGACCCAGTACTTC. As protein: CASSPSETQYF.